This T cell receptor beta chain was sequenced for a study of T cells in Graves' hyperthyroidism and ophthalmopathy. Points from the study as a whole: Progression to ophthalmopathy was predicted a median of approximately seven months early. Blood shared most expanded thyroid clonotypes above 0.001.

The CDR3 loop spans 17 amino acids. Germline assignment: CDR1 LNHDA and CDR2 SQIVND (reference sequence). V gave up 10 bases and J gave up 13 bases; unmatched junction bases: 22. Uncontrolled infection, other autoimmune disease, pregnancy and lactation each barred patients from inclusion. Diagnosing involved the use of clinical symptoms, serum thyroxine and TRAb, thyroid ultrasound and orbital computed tomography. Researchers took RNA transcripts and amplified the TCR beta CDR3 regions from them. The HTBI primer set was used in a first-round RT-PCR of the TCR CDR3. TCRdb independently ran MiXCR on the multiplex PCR reads; one entry per CDR3 protein. The sample comprises roughly 500,000 distinct CDR3 sequences, approximately 49% of which are singletons, and about two fifths rests with the top ten. Comments on this clonotype: Its antigen is unidentified.

The V call is TRBV19, the J call TRBJ1-6; 10 nucleotides agree with TRBD1. The sequence came from an adult woman with Graves' disease, either hyperthyroidism or ophthalmopathy (not recorded which). The source material was peripheral blood or thyroid tissue (not recorded which). The CDR3 nucleotides are TGTGCCACCCGAACCGGGACAGGGGCCAATAGCAATCAGCCCCTCCACTTT. Residues: CATRTGTGANSNQPLHF.